This TCR beta chain is from a study of molecular identifiers for immune sequencing clone quantification. Points from the study as a whole: Over 98% of effector molecules, but under 1% in naive cells, were held by clones with more than 20 RNA copies.

In TCRdb, the PCR reads were re-called with MiXCR into one record per CDR3 protein. The sample lists around 480,000 distinct CDR3 sequences, over 20% occurring once. After removal of 5 bases from V and 2 bases from J, the junction contained 17 bases not matched to a gene. From germline, CDR1 is SGHTA and CDR2 FQGNSA. The CDR3 runs 18 residues. This clonotype was seen at least ten times. The antigen is not known. This clonotype was sampled from a human donor in good health. Some libraries in this study had Jurkat cell RNA spiked in. The sample comprised naive CD8+ T cells from blood, with Jurkat cell RNA spiked in. The subset was: FACS-sorted CD8+CD4-CCR7+CD45RA+ naive T cells. V gene TRBV7-2 combines with J gene TRBJ2-5, with 7 bases fitting TRBD1. CDR3 in DNA: TGTGCCAGCAGCATCGACCCGGGACAGTTAATATTACAAGAGACCCAGTACTTC. Its translation: CASSIDPGQLILQETQYF.